The rows below give T cell receptor beta chains drawn from one sample of a study of cytomegalovirus exposure and HLA in healthy donors. Sequenced by immunoSEQ multiplex PCR; TCRdb stores in-frame clones only, minus some. The sample lists approximately 230,000 clones; more than 75% were seen once. Sequenced sample: PBMCs. The source of these receptors is a man younger than 30 in good health and CMV-seropositive. Each CDR3 is given with its conserved first and last residue. A D gene is named only where the DNA matches it firmly. Clone size, where shown, is once, few, many, or a class for clones that have expanded.

D: TRBD1
V: TRBV6-5
J: TRBJ1-1
size: .
CDR3: CASSYSGTGAGTEAFF
DNA: TGTGCCAGCAGTTACTCCGGGACAGGGGCGGGCACTGAAGCTTTCTTT

D: .
V: TRBV2
J: TRBJ2-2
size: .
CDR3: CASRQGSNTGELFF
DNA: TGTGCCAGCAGACAGGGAAGTAACACCGGGGAGCTGTTTTTT

D: .
V: TRBV7-9
J: TRBJ1-5
size: .
CDR3: CASSNSQVMTPQHF
DNA: TGTGCCAGCAGTAATAGCCAGGTTATGACGCCCCAGCATTTT

D: TRBD2
V: TRBV7-7
J: TRBJ2-5
size: .
CDR3: CASSPGLAQETQYF
DNA: TGTGCCAGCAGTCCCGGACTAGCCCAAGAGACCCAGTACTTC

D: .
V: TRBV2
J: TRBJ1-4
size: .
CDR3: CASSEWREKLFF
DNA: TGTGCCAGCAGTGAATGGAGGGAAAAACTGTTTTTT

D: .
V: TRBV19
J: TRBJ2-1
size: once
CDR3: CASSLTPNSYNEQFF
DNA: TGTGCCAGTAGTTTGACACCAAACTCCTACAATGAGCAGTTCTTC

D: .
V: TRBV6-1
J: TRBJ1-5
size: .
CDR3: CASSEFPGWNQPQHF
DNA: TGTGCCAGCAGTGAATTCCCGGGGTGGAATCAGCCCCAGCATTTT

D: TRBD1
V: TRBV27
J: TRBJ1-2
size: .
CDR3: CASSPGGGRANYGYTF
DNA: TGTGCCAGCAGCCCAGGGGGGGGTCGGGCTAACTATGGCTACACCTTC

D: .
V: TRBV30
J: TRBJ2-5
size: .
CDR3: CAWSPEETQYF
DNA: TGTGCCTGGAGTCCTGAAGAGACCCAGTACTTC

D: .
V: TRBV7-6
J: TRBJ2-2
size: few
CDR3: CASSFLTGELFF
DNA: TGTGCCAGCAGCTTCCTCACGGGGGAGCTGTTTTTT

D: TRBD1
V: TRBV2
J: TRBJ1-1
size: .
CDR3: CASRAGQVNTEAFF
DNA: TGTGCCAGCAGAGCCGGACAGGTGAACACTGAAGCTTTCTTT

D: .
V: TRBV9
J: TRBJ2-1
size: .
CDR3: CASSVVENEQFF
DNA: TGTGCCAGCAGCGTAGTCGAGAATGAGCAGTTCTTC

D: .
V: TRBV19
J: TRBJ1-5
size: few
CDR3: CASKEDRNNQPQHF
DNA: TGTGCCAGTAAAGAGGACAGAAACAATCAGCCCCAGCATTTT

D: .
V: TRBV7-2
J: TRBJ1-2
size: .
CDR3: CASSPPGNYGYTF
DNA: TGTGCCAGCAGCCCTCCAGGGAACTATGGCTACACCTTC

D: .
V: TRBV7-2
J: TRBJ1-2
size: .
CDR3: CASSFRQPSSYGYTF
DNA: TGTGCCAGCAGCTTCCGACAGCCTAGCTCGTATGGCTACACCTTC

D: .
V: TRBV30
J: TRBJ1-2
size: .
CDR3: CAWSTGSYGYTF
DNA: TGTGCCTGGAGTACGGGCTCCTATGGCTACACCTTC

D: TRBD2
V: TRBV6-1
J: TRBJ2-2
size: once
CDR3: CASSEGLGLAGTGELFF
DNA: TGTGCCAGCAGTGAAGGCTTGGGGCTAGCGGGAACCGGGGAGCTGTTTTTT

D: TRBD1
V: TRBV11-2
J: TRBJ2-7
size: .
CDR3: CASSSKPQGPEQYF
DNA: TGTGCCAGCAGCTCGAAACCACAGGGGCCCGAGCAGTACTTC

D: TRBD2
V: TRBV18
J: TRBJ2-7
size: few
CDR3: CASSPGLADEQYF
DNA: TGTGCCAGCTCGCCGGGACTAGCGGACGAGCAGTACTTC

D: .
V: TRBV7-6
J: TRBJ2-7
size: .
CDR3: CASSSRRGDEQYF
DNA: TGTGCCAGCAGCTCCAGGAGAGGGGACGAGCAGTACTTC

D: .
V: TRBV13
J: TRBJ2-2
size: .
CDR3: CASSLTVGELFF
DNA: TGTGCCAGCAGCTTAACTGTCGGGGAGCTGTTTTTT

D: TRBD1
V: TRBV19
J: TRBJ1-2
size: .
CDR3: CASRYDRGYGYTF
DNA: TGTGCCAGTAGATATGACAGGGGTTATGGCTACACCTTC

D: TRBD2
V: TRBV6-1
J: TRBJ2-1
size: .
CDR3: CASSGGTSGRVSEQFF
DNA: TGTGCCAGCAGTGGAGGGACTAGCGGGAGAGTGAGTGAGCAGTTCTTC

D: TRBD2
V: TRBV7-9
J: TRBJ2-5
size: .
CDR3: CASSLMGAGTQETQYF
DNA: TGTGCCAGCAGCTTAATGGGAGCGGGGACTCAAGAGACCCAGTACTTC

D: TRBD1
V: TRBV6-1
J: TRBJ2-7
size: .
CDR3: CASSEPGQGTNEQYF
DNA: TGTGCCAGCAGTGAACCGGGACAGGGGACCAACGAGCAGTACTTC

D: .
V: TRBV2
J: TRBJ2-7
size: .
CDR3: CAGRTDSYEQYF
DNA: TGTGCCGGACGGACGGATTCCTACGAGCAGTACTTC

D: .
V: TRBV25-1
J: TRBJ2-1
size: .
CDR3: CASSDPLVGVDEQFF
DNA: TGTGCCAGCAGCGACCCCCTGGTGGGAGTCGACGAGCAGTTCTTC

D: .
V: TRBV27
J: TRBJ1-5
size: .
CDR3: CASSLEGGQPQHF
DNA: TGTGCCAGCAGTTTAGAGGGGGGGCAGCCCCAGCATTTT

D: .
V: TRBV13
J: TRBJ2-7
size: .
CDR3: CASSLASSRRPYEQYF
DNA: TGTGCCAGCAGCTTAGCCTCCTCTCGGAGGCCCTACGAGCAGTACTTC

D: TRBD2
V: TRBV7-9
J: TRBJ2-7
size: .
CDR3: CASSPGEAGPPYSSEQYF
DNA: TGTGCCAGCAGCCCGGGCGAAGCGGGACCTCCTTACTCGTCCGAGCAGTACTTC

D: TRBD1
V: TRBV6-4
J: TRBJ1-1
size: .
CDR3: CASSLQPTGWSEAFF
DNA: TGTGCCAGCAGTTTACAACCGACAGGGTGGTCTGAAGCTTTCTTT

D: .
V: TRBV15
J: TRBJ2-2
size: .
CDR3: CATSIKGGATTNTGELFF
DNA: TGTGCCACCAGCATAAAAGGGGGGGCTACTACGAACACCGGGGAGCTGTTTTTT